These 13 T cell receptor beta chains were sequenced from one sample in a study of beta chain features in type 1 diabetes. The investigators reverse transcribed all of the isolated RNA, so they sequenced expressed TCRB transcripts. Clones were sequenced by immunoSEQ multiplex PCR, and TCRdb holds only the in-frame ones, with some missing. In the table there are about 320,000 clones, 13% to 15% of which are singletons. The source material was central memory CD4+ T cells from blood. Source of these receptors: a man under 40 in good health.

This clone was counted only a few times. CDR3 in DNA: TGTGCCAGCAGTCCAGATCTAGCGGGAGGCGGGGAGCTGTTTTTT. Protein product: CASSPDLAGGGELFF. The gene calls are TRBV2 and TRBJ2-2; 11 bases align to TRBD2. After removal of 5 bases from V and 7 bases from J, the junction contained 6 bases not matched to a gene. This CDR3 has 15 residues. The germline V gene has CDR1 SNHLY and CDR2 FYNNEI.

This clone has just a few counts. The rearrangement uses TRBV9 and TRBJ2-2; D gene uncertain. CDR1 and CDR2 from the germline V gene are SGDLS and YYNGEE. Between the trimmed V and J ends, which lost 4 bases and 1 base, there was a span of 8 bases. This CDR3 comprises 14 residues. DNA for the CDR3: TGTGCCAGCAGCCTGGGATGGAACACCGGGGAGCTGTTTTTT. Amino acids: CASSLGWNTGELFF.

The gene calls are TRBV7-7 and TRBJ2-1; the D gene is possibly TRBD2 (5 bases). V was shortened by 2 bases and J by 5 bases, with 13 bases between the two germline ends. The V gene's germline CDR1 is SSHAT and CDR2 FNYEAQ (reference sequence). The CDR3 spans 15 residues. The CDR3 nucleotides read TGTGCCAGCAGCTTAATCGAGGGATCCAACAATGAGCAGTTCTTC. It yields the protein CASSLIEGSNNEQFF.

CDR3 in amino acids: CASSVGLSNEQFF. For the CDR3, the DNA is TGTGCCAGCAGTGTGGGACTCTCCAATGAGCAGTTCTTC. V usage is TRBV2 and J usage is TRBJ2-1; perhaps TRBD2 as D (6 bases). The germline V gene encodes CDR1 SNHLY and CDR2 FYNNEI. V was shortened by 4 bases and J by 6 bases, with 10 bases between the two germline ends. The CDR3 is made up of 13 amino acids.

This clone was observed a handful of times. This same CDR3 is encoded by further DNA sequences in the sample. This chain uses TRBV7-2 with TRBJ2-3; D is unclear. CDR1 SGHTA and CDR2 FQGNSA come from the germline V gene. The germline V and J ends were trimmed by 5 bases and 0 bases, with 6 bases remaining between them. The CDR3 loop spans 13 amino acids. The CDR3 DNA sequence: TGTGCCAGCAGCCTTTATAGCACAGATACGCAGTATTTT. Amino acid sequence: CASSLYSTDTQYF.

This chain uses TRBV4-2 with TRBJ2-1; D perhaps matches TRBD2 (6 bases). Germline CDR1 LGHNA, CDR2 YNFKEQ. V was trimmed by 0 bases and J by 0 bases, leaving 9 bases between them. The CDR3 has 16 residues. CDR3 loop: CASSQDRGSSYNEQFF. The CDR3 region has the DNA TGTGCCAGCAGCCAAGACCGGGGGAGCTCCTACAATGAGCAGTTCTTC.

The gene calls are TRBV4-3 and TRBJ1-3, with D unresolved. The CDR3 consists of 12 residues. Germline-derived CDR1 and CDR2 are LGHNA and YSLEER. Trimming took off 2 bases at V and 2 bases at J, with 1 base between the two ends. CDR3 coding DNA: TGCGCCAGCAGCCAAACTGGAAACACCATATATTTT. Amino acids: CASSQTGNTIYF.

This clone was seen only a few times. The V and J genes are TRBV11-2 and TRBJ2-1, with a weak D call TRBD2 (5 bases). Trimming left V 1 base short and J 10 bases short, with 14 bases between. The length of the CDR3 is 14 residues. Germline-derived CDR1 and CDR2 are SGHAT and FQNNGV. CDR3 protein: CASSLGRSQAEQFF. The CDR3 DNA reads as TGTGCCAGCAGCTTAGGGAGGTCTCAAGCCGAGCAGTTCTTC.

The genes are TRBV27 and TRBJ1-1; 9 positions match TRBD1. Losses at the gene ends were 1 base for V and 0 bases for J; bases not matched to a gene: 6. CDR1 is MNHEY, CDR2 SMNVEV, per germline (reference sequence). CDR3 size: 17 residues. In nucleotides, the CDR3 is TGTGCCAGCAGTTTATTGTCGGGGACAGGGATGAACACTGAAGCTTTCTTT. Its translation: CASSLLSGTGMNTEAFF.

This clone was seen only a few times. The chain uses TRBV5-1 and TRBJ2-4; 9 bases are shared with TRBD2. The V gene end was trimmed by 4 bases and the J gene end by 8 bases; junction bases not matched to a gene: 10. The germline V gene has CDR1 SGHRS and CDR2 YFSETQ. The CDR3 has 15 residues. The CDR3 is CASSHQGQRGDIQYF. Written as DNA, the CDR3 is TGCGCCAGCAGCCACCAGGGACAGCGGGGGGACATTCAGTACTTC. The complete variable domain, with remaining parts taken from reference TRBV5-1 and TRBJ2-4, reads KAGVTQTPRYLIKTRGQQVTLSCSPISGHRSVSWYQQTPGQGLQFLFEYFSETQRNKGNFPGRFSGRQFSNSRSEMNVSTLELGDSALYLCASSHQGQRGDIQYFGAGTRLSVL.

This clone has just a few counts. The V gene is TRBV11-2, the J gene TRBJ2-5; TRBD2 matches 10 bases. The CDR3 extends over 15 amino acids. Germline CDR1 and CDR2: SGHAT and FQNNGV. The ends lost 8 bases at V and 1 base at J; junction bases unmatched: 7. CDR3 in amino acids: CASSPAGGIQETQYF. The DNA of the CDR3 is TGTGCCAGCTCCCCAGCGGGGGGGATCCAAGAGACCCAGTACTTC. Supplemented by reference TRBV11-2 and TRBJ2-5, the full variable domain reads EAGVAQSPRYKIIEKRQSVAFWCNPISGHATLYWYQQILGQGPKLLIQFQNNGVVDDSQLPKDRFSAERLKGVDSTLKIQPAKLEDSAVYLCASSPAGGIQETQYFGPGTRLLVL.

The chain has TRBV7-9 and TRBJ1-2; 7 bases are shared with TRBD1. This CDR3 is built from 16 residues. Germline lookup yields CDR1 SEHNR and CDR2 FQNEAQ (reference sequence). J was trimmed by 2 bases and V by 6 bases; bases with no gene match: 12. CDR3 amino acids: CASRPPALGQNYGYTF. The DNA for the CDR3 is TGTGCCAGCAGACCACCGGCCTTGGGACAGAACTATGGCTACACCTTC.

This clone was seen ten or more times. Other DNA sequences in the same sample also yield this CDR3. V is TRBV5-4 and J is TRBJ2-1; 8 positions agree with TRBD2. The CDR3 is 15 amino acids. In germline, CDR1 is SGHNT, CDR2 YYREEE (reference sequence). J lost 6 bases, V lost 1 base, and 6 bases had no gene match. CDR3 bases: TGTGCCAGCAGCTTGAGGCTAGCGGGCCTCAATGAGCAGTTCTTC. Its translation is CASSLRLAGLNEQFF.